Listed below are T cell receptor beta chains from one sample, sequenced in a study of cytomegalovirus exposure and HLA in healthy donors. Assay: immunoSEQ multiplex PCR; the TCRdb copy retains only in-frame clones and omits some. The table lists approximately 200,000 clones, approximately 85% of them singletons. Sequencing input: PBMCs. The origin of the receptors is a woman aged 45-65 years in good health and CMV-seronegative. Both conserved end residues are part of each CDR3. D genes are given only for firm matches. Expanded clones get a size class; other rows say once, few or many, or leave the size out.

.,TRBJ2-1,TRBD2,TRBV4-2,CASSQDRASGRNEQFF,TGTGCCAGCAGCCAAGATCGGGCTAGCGGGAGGAATGAGCAGTTCTTC
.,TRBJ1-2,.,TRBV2,CASSDLAVSGYTF,TGTGCCAGCAGTGACCTCGCGGTTTCTGGCTACACCTTC
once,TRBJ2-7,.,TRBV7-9,CASSPAEGEQYF,TGTGCCAGCAGCCCTGCTGAGGGCGAGCAGTACTTC
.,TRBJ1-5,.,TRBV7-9,CASSPSGAGSNQPQHF,TGTGCCAGCAGCCCGTCCGGGGCGGGAAGCAATCAGCCCCAGCATTTT
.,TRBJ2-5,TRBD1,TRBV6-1,CASRRTGVWETQYF,TGTGCCAGCAGACGGACAGGGGTGTGGGAGACCCAGTACTTC
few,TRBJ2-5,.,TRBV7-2,CASSPEWQGGKSQETQYF,TGTGCCAGCAGCCCCGAGTGGCAGGGGGGAAAGTCCCAAGAGACCCAGTACTTC
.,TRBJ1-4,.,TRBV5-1,CASSWGSGGEEKLFF,TGCGCCAGCAGCTGGGGGTCGGGGGGAGAGGAAAAACTGTTTTTT
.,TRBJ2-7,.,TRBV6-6,CASRSDRSRTYEQYF,TGTGCCAGCAGGTCCGACAGATCCCGGACCTACGAGCAGTACTTC
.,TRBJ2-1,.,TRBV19,CASSPQVYFEQFF,TGTGCCAGTAGTCCGCAGGTCTACTTTGAGCAGTTCTTC
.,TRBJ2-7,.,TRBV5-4,CASSLEGWGDEQYF,TGTGCCAGCAGCTTGGAGGGTTGGGGGGACGAGCAGTACTTC
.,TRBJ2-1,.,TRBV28,CASSFGEDEQFF,TGTGCCAGCAGTTTTGGAGAGGATGAGCAGTTCTTC
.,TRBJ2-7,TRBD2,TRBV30,CAWRGGGDEQYF,TGTGCCTGGAGAGGTGGGGGGGACGAGCAGTACTTC
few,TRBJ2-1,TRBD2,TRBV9,CASSAMGLAWGEQFF,TGTGCCAGCAGCGCGATGGGACTAGCCTGGGGTGAGCAGTTCTTC
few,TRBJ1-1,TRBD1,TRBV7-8,CASSQDRMNTEAFF,TGTGCCAGCAGCCAGGACAGGATGAACACTGAAGCTTTCTTT
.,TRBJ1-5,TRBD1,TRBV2,CASAGQQLNQPQHF,TGTGCCAGCGCGGGACAGCAGCTCAATCAGCCCCAGCATTTT
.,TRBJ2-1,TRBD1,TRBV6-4,CASRRDRGNEQFF,TGTGCCAGCAGGAGGGACAGGGGGAATGAGCAGTTCTTC
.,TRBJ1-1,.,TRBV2,CASSIQGYTEAFF,TGTGCCAGCTCGATCCAGGGGTACACTGAAGCTTTCTTT
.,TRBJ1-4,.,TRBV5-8,CASSFGRVQEKLFF,TGTGCCAGCAGCTTCGGCAGGGTACAGGAAAAACTGTTTTTT
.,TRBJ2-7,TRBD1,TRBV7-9,CASSQSGTGSYEQYF,TGTGCCAGCAGCCAAAGTGGGACAGGGTCCTACGAGCAGTACTTC